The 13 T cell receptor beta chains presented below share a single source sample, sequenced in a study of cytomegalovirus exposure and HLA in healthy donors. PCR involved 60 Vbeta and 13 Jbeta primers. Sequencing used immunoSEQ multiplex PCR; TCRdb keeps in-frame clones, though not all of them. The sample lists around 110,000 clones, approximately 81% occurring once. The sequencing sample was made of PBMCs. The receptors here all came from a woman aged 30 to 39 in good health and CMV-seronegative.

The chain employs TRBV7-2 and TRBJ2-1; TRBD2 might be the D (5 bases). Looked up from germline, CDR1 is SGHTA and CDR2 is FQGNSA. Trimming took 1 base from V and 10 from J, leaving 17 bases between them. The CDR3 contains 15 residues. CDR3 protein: CASSLVASSLVEQFF. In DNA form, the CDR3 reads TGTGCCAGCAGCTTAGTAGCGTCATCTTTAGTCGAGCAGTTCTTC.

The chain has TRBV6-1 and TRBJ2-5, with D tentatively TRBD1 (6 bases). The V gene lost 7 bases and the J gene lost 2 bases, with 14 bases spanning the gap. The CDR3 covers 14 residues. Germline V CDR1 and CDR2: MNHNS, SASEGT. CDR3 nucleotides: TGTGCCAGCAACCACCTACAGGGTCAAGAGACCCAGTACTTC. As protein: CASNHLQGQETQYF.

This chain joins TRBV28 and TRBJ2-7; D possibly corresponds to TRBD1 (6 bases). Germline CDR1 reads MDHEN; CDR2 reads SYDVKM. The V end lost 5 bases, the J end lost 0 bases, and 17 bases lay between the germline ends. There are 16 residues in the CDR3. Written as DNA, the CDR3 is TGTGCCAGCAGTGTCCCGGGACACAGAAGCTCCTACGAGCAGTACTTC. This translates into CASSVPGHRSSYEQYF.

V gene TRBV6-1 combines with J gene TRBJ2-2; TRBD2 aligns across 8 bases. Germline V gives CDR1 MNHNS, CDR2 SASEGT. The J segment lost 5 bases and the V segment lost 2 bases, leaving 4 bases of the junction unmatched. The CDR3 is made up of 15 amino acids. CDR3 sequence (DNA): TGTGCCAGCAGTGAACTAGCGGGCCCAACCGGGGAGCTGTTTTTT. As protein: CASSELAGPTGELFF.

CDR3 sequence: CASSQDPSDRGYNEQFF. DNA for the CDR3: TGTGCCAGCAGCCAAGATCCGTCGGACAGGGGCTACAATGAGCAGTTCTTC. The chain has TRBV4-2 and TRBJ2-1; TRBD1 matches 9 bases. CDR1 is LGHNA, CDR2 YNFKEQ, per germline. J gave up 3 bases and V 0 bases, and 6 bases lay outside the gene matches. The CDR3 length is 17 residues.

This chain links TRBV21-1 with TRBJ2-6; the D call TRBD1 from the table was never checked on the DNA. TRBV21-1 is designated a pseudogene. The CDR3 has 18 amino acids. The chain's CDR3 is CASSKLTGEASGANVLTF. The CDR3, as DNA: TGTGCCAGCAGCAAATTAACAGGAGAGGCCTCTGGGGCCAACGTCCTGACTTTC.

CDR3 nucleotide sequence: TGTGCCAGTAGGAGGGTAGCGGGAGGGCCCGAAGATACGCAGTATTTT. Translation gives CASRRVAGGPEDTQYF. The chain carries TRBV19 and TRBJ2-3, with 11 bases fitting TRBD2. Trimming removed 6 bases from V and 5 bases from J; junction bases left unmatched: 10. Germline V CDR1 and CDR2: LNHDA, SQIVND (reference sequence). The CDR3 length is 16 residues.

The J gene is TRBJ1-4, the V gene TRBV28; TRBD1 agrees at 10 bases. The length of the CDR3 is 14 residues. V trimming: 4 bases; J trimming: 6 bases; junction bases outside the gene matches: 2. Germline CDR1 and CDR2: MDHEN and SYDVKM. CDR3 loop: CASSSGTGDEKLFF. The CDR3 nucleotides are TGTGCCAGCAGTTCGGGGACAGGGGATGAAAAACTGTTTTTT.

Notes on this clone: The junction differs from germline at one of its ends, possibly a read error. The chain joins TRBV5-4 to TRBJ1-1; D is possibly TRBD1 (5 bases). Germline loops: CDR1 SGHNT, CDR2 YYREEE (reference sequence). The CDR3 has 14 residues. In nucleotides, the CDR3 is TGTGCCGGCAGCTTGGGGTTTGGGGGGACTGAAGCTTTCTTT. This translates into CAGSLGFGGTEAFF.

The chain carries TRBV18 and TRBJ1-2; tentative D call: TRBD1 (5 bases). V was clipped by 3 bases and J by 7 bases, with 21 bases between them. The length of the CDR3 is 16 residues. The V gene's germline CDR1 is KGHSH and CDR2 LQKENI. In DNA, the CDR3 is TGTGCCAGCTCACCTGGATGGACATCTTCCAAGGGTGGCTACACCTTC. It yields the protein CASSPGWTSSKGGYTF.

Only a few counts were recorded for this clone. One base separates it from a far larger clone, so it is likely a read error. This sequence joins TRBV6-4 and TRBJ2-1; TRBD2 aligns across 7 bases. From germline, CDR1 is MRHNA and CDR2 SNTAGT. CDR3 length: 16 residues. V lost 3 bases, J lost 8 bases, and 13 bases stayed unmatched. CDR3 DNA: TGTGCCAGCAGTGAAGAAGCGGGATGGGGAAGCGATGAGCAGTTCTTC. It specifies CASSEEAGWGSDEQFF.

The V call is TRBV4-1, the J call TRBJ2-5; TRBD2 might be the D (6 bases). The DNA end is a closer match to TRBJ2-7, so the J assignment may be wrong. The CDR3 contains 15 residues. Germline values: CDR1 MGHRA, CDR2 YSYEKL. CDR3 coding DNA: TGCGCCAGCAGCCAATTCGCGGGACCAGGCTACGAGCAGTACTTC. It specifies CASSQFAGPGYEQYF.

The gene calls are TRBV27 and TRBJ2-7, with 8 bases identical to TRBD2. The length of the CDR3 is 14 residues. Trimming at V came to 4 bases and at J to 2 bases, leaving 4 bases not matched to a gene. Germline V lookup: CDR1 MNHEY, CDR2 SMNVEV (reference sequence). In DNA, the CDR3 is TGTGCCAGCAGTTGGGATAGCGGGACCTACGAGCAGTACTTC. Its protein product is CASSWDSGTYEQYF.